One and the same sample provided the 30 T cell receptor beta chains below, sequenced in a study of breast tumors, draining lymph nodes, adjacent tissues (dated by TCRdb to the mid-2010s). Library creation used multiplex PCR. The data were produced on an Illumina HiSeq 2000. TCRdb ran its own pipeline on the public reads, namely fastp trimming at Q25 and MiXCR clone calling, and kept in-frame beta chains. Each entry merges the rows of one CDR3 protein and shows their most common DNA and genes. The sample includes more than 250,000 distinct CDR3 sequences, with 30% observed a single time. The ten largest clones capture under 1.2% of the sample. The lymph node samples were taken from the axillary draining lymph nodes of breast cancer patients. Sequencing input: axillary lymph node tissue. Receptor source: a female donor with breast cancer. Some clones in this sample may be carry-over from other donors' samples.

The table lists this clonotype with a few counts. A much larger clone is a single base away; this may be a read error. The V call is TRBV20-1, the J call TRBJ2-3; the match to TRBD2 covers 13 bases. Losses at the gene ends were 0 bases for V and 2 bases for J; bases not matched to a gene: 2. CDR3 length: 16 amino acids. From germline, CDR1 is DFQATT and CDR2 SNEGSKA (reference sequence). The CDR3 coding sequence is TGCAGTGCTAGAGATGGGACTAGCGGGGCCACAGATACGCAGTATTTT. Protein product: CSARDGTSGATDTQYF.

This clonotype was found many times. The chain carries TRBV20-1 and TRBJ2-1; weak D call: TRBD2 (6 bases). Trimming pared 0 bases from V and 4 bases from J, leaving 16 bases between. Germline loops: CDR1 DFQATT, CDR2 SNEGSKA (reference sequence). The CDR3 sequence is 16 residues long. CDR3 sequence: CSARDIIADKYNEQFF. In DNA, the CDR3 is TGCAGTGCTAGAGATATCATAGCGGATAAGTACAATGAGCAGTTCTTC.

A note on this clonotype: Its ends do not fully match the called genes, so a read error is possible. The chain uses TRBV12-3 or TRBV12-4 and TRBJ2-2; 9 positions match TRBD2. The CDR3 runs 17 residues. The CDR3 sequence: CVSSLKTSGMNAGELFF. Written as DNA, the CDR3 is TGTGTCAGCAGTTTAAAGACTAGCGGCATGAACGCCGGGGAGCTGTTTTTT.

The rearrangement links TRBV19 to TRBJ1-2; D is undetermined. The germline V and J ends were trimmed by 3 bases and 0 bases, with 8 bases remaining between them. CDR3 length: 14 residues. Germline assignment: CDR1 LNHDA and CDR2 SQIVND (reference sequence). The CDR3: CASSINLANYGYTF. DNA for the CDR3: TGTGCCAGTAGTATTAACTTAGCTAACTATGGCTACACCTTC. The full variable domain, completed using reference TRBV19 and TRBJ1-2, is DGGITQSPKYLFRKEGQNVTLSCEQNLNHDAMYWYRQDPGQGLRLIYYSQIVNDFQKGDIAEGYSVSREKKESFPLTVTSAQKNPTAFYLCASSINLANYGYTFGSGTRLTVV.

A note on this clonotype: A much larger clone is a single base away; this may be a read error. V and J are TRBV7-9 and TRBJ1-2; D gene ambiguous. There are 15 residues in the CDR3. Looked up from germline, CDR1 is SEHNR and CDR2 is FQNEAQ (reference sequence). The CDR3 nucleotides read TGTGCCAGCAGCTTAGAGTCCAACGGTAACTATAGCTACACCTTC. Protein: CASSLESNGNYSYTF.

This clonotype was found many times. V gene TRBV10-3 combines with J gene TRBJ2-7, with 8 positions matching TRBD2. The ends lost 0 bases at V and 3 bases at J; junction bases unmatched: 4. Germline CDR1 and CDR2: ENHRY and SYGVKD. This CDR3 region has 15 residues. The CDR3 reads CAISESWSGSYEQYF. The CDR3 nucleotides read TGTGCCATCAGTGAGTCTTGGAGCGGGAGCTACGAGCAGTACTTC.

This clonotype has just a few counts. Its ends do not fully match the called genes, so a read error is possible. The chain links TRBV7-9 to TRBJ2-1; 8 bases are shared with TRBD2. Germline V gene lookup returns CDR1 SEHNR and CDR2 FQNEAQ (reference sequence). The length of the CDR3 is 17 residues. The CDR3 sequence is CASSRGGSGITYNQQFF. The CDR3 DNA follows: TGTGCCAGCAGCCGGGGGGGTAGCGGGATCACCTACAATCAGCAGTTCTTC.

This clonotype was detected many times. The chain's CDR3 is CASGTEAGAEQFF. The CDR3 nucleotides read TGTGCCAGCGGCACCGAGGCGGGAGCGGAGCAGTTCTTC. V and J are TRBV7-9 and TRBJ2-1; 7 bases map to TRBD2. Germline-derived CDR1 and CDR2 are SEHNR and FQNEAQ (reference sequence). V trimming: 8 bases; J trimming: 10 bases; junction bases outside the gene matches: 11. The CDR3 is 13 residues long.

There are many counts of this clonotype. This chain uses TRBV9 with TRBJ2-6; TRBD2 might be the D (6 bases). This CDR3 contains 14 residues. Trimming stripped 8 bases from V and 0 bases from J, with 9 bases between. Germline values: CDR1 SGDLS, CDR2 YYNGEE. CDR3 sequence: CASSRDSGANVLTF. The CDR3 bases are TGTGCCAGTTCGCGGGACTCTGGGGCCAACGTCCTGACTTTC.

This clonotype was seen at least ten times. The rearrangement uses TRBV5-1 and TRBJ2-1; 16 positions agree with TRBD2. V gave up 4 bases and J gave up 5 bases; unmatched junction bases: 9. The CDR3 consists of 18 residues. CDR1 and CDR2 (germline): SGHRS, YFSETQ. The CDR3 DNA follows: TGCGCCAGCAGCCCCGGGACTAGCGGGAGGGCGAACCACAATGAGCAGTTCTTC. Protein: CASSPGTSGRANHNEQFF.

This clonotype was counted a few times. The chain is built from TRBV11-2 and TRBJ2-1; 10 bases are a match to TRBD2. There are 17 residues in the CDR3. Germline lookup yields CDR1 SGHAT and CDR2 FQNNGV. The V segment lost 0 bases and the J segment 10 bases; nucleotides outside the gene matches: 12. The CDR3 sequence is CASSLDPGISSGREQFF. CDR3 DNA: TGTGCCAGCAGCTTAGACCCCGGGATCAGTAGCGGGAGGGAGCAGTTCTTC.

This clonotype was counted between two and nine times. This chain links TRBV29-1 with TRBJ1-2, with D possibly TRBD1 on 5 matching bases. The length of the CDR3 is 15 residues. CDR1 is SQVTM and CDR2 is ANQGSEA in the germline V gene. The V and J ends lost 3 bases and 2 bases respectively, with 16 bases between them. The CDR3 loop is CSVDDPDRANYGYTF. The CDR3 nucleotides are TGCAGCGTTGATGATCCCGACAGAGCAAACTATGGCTACACCTTC.

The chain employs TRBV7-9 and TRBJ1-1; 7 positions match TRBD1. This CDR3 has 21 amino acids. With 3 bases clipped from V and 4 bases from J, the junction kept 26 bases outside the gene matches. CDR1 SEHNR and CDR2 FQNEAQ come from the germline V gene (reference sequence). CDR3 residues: CASSLKGAGTASYEQFTEAFF. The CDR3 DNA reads TGTGCCAGCAGCTTGAAGGGGGCCGGGACAGCATCCTACGAGCAGTTCACTGAAGCTTTCTTT.

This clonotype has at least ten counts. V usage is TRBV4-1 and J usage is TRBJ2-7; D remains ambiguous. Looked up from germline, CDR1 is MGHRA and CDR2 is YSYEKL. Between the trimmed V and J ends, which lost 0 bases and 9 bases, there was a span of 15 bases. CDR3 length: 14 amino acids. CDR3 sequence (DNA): TGCGCCAGCAGCCAAGAAGGGCTCCCGTTGGGGCAGTACTTC. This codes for CASSQEGLPLGQYF.

The CDR3 nucleotides are TGTGCCTGGAGTGGTGGGAGAGGCTCCTACAATGAGCAGTTCTTC. It codes for CAWSGGRGSYNEQFF. The chain recombines TRBV30 with TRBJ2-1; TRBD2 might be the D (5 bases). This CDR3 is 15 amino acids long. CDR1 and CDR2 from the germline V gene are GTSNPN and SVGIG (reference sequence). V was clipped by 1 base and J by 0 bases, with 10 bases between them. Combining the CDR3 with reference TRBV30 and TRBJ2-1 gives the whole variable domain SQTIHQWPATLVQPVGSPLSLECTVEGTSNPNLYWYRQAAGRGLQLLFYSVGIGQISSEVPQNLSASRPQDRQFILSSKKLLLSDSGFYLCAWSGGRGSYNEQFFGPGTRLTVL.

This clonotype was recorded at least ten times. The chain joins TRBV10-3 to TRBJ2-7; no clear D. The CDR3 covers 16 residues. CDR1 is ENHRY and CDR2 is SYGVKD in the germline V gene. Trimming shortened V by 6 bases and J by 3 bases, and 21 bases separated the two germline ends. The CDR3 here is CAISRDTWVSHYEQYF. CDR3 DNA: TGTGCCATCAGCCGAGATACGTGGGTCTCCCACTACGAGCAGTACTTC.

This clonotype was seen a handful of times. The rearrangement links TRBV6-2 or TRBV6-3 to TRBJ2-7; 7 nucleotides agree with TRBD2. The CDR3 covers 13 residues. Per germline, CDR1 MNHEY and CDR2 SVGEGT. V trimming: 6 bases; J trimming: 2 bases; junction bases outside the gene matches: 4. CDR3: CASRVGGPYEQYF. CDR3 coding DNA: TGTGCCAGCAGGGTGGGAGGGCCCTACGAGCAGTACTTC.

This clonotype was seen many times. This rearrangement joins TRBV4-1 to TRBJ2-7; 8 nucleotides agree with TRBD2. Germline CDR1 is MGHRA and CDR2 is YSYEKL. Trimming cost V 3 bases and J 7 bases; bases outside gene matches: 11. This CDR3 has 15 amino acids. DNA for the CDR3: TGCGCCAGCAGCCAGGGAGCGGGAGCGAAGAGGGAGCAGTACTTC. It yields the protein CASSQGAGAKREQYF.

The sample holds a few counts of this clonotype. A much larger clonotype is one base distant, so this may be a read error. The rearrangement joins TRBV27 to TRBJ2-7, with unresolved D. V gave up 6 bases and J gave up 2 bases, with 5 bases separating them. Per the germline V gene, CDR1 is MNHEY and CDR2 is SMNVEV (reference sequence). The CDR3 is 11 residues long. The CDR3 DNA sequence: TGTGCCAGCAGCCCACCCTACGAGCAGTACTTC. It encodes CASSPPYEQYF.

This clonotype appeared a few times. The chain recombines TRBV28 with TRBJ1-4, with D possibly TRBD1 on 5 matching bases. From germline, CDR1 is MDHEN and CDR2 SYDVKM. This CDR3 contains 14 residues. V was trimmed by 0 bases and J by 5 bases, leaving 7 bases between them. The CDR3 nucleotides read TGTGCCAGCAGTTTATGGGGGGAGAATGAAAAACTGTTTTTT. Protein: CASSLWGENEKLFF.

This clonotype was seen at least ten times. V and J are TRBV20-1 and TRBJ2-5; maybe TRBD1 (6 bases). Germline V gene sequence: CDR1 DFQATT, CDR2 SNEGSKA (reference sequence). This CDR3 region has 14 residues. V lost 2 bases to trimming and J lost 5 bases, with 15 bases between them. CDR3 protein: CSARPNRASETQYF. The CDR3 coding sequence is TGCAGTGCTAGACCCAACAGGGCGAGTGAGACCCAGTACTTC.

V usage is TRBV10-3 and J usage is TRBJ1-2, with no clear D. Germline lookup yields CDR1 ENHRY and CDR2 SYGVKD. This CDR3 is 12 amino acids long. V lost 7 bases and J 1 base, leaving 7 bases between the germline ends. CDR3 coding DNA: TGTGCCATCACCGATCTTAACTATGGCTACACCTTC. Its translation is CAITDLNYGYTF.

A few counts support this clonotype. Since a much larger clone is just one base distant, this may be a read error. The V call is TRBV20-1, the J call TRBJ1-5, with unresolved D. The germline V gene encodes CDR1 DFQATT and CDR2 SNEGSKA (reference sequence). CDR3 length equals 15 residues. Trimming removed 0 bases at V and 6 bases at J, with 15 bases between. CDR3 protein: CSARDLGSRTQPQHF. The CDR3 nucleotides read TGCAGTGCTAGAGATTTGGGGTCTAGAACTCAGCCCCAGCATTTT.

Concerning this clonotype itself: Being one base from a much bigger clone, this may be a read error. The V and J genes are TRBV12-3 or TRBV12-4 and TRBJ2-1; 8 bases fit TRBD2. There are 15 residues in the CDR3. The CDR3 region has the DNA TGTGCCAACAGTCCCGGGGGGACTAGAGGCAATGAGCAGTTCTTC. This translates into CANSPGGTRGNEQFF.

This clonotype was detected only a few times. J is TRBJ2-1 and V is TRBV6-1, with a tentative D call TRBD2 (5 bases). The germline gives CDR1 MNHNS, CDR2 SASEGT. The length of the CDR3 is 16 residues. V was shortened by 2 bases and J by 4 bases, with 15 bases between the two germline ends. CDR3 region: CASSESFTSRYNEQFF. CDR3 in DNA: TGTGCCAGCAGTGAATCCTTCACTAGTAGATACAATGAGCAGTTCTTC.

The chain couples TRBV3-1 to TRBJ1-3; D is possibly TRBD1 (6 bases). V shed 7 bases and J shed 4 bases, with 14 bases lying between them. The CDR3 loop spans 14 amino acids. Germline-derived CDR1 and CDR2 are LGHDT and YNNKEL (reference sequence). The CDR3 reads CASKPFGTGNTIYF. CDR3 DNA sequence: TGTGCCAGCAAACCTTTCGGGACAGGAAACACCATATATTTT.

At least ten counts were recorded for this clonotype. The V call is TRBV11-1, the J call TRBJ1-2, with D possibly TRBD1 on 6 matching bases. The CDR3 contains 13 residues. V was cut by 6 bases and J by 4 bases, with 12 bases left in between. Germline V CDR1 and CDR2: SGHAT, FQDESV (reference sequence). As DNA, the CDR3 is TGTGCCAGCAGTCAGGGGAGAACCTATGGCTACACCTTC. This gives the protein CASSQGRTYGYTF.

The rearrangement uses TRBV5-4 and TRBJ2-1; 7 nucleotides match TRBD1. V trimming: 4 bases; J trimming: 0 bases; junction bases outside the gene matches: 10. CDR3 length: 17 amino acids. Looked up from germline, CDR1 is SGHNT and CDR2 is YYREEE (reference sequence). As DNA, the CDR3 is TGTGCCAGCAGCCACCGGACAGGACCAAGCTCCTACAATGAGCAGTTCTTC. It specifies CASSHRTGPSSYNEQFF.

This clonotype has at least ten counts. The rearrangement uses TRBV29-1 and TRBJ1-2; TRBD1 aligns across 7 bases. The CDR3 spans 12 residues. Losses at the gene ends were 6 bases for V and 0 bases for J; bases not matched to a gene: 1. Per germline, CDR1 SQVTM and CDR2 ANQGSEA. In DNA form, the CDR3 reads TGCAGCGTGGGGACAGCTAACTATGGCTACACCTTC. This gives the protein CSVGTANYGYTF.

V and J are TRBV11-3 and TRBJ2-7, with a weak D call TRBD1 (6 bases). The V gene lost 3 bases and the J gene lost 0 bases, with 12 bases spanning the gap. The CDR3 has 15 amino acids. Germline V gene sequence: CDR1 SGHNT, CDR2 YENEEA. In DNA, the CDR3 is TGTGCCAGCAGCTTGGCCGGGACAACCTCCTACGAGCAGTACTTC. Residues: CASSLAGTTSYEQYF.